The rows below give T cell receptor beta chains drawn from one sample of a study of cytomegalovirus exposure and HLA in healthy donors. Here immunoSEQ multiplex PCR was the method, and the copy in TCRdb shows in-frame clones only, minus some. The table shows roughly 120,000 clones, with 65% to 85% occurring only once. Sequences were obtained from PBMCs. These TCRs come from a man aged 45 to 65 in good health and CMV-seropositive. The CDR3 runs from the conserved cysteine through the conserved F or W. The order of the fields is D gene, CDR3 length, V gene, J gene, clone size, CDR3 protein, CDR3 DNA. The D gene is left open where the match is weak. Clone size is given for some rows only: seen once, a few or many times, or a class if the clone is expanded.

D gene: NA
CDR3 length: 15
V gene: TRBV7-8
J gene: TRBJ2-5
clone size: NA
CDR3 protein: CASSNYRAPGETQYF
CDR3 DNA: TGTGCCAGCAGCAATTACAGGGCGCCCGGGGAGACCCAGTACTTC

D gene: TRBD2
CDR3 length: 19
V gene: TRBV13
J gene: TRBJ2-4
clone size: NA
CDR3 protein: CASSLGEGLAGLGKNIQYF
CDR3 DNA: TGTGCCAGCAGCTTAGGCGAGGGACTAGCGGGATTAGGCAAAAACATTCAGTACTTC

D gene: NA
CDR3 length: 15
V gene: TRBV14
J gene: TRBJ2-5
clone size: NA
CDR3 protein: CASSLLGLGRETQYF
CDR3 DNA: TGTGCCAGCAGCCTTCTGGGCCTCGGAAGGGAGACCCAGTACTTC

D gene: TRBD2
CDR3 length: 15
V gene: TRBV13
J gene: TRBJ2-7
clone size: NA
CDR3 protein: CASSLRLAGLYEQYF
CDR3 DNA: TGTGCCAGCAGCTTACGCCTAGCGGGGCTTTACGAGCAGTACTTC

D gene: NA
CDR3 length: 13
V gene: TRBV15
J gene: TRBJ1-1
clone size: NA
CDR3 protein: CATSRATATEAFF
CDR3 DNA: TGTGCCACCAGCAGAGCGACAGCCACTGAAGCTTTCTTT

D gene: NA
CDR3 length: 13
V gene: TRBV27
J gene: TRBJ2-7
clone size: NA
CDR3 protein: CASSLGGQVEQYF
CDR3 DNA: TGTGCCAGCAGTTTGGGGGGGCAGGTCGAGCAGTACTTC

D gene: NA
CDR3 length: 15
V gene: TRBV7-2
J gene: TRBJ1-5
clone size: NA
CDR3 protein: CASSLQGSSNQPQHF
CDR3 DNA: TGTGCCAGCAGCCTCCAGGGGTCTAGCAATCAGCCCCAGCATTTT

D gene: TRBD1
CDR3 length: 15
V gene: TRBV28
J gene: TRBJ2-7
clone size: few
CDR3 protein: CASRVDRGSLYEQYF
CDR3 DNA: TGTGCCAGCAGGGTGGACAGGGGTTCGTTATACGAGCAGTACTTC

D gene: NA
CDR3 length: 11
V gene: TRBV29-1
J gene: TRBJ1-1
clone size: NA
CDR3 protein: CSVEDRTEAFF
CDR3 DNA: TGCAGCGTTGAAGATCGTACTGAAGCTTTCTTT

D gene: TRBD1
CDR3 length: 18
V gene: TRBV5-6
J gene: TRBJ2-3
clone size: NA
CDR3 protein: CASSWGPRGGTGADTQYF
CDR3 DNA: TGTGCCAGCAGCTGGGGCCCCCGAGGAGGGACAGGGGCAGATACGCAGTATTTT

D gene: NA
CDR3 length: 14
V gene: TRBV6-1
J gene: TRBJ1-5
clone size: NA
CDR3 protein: CAIREGLSNQPQHF
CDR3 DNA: TGTGCCATACGGGAGGGGCTGAGCAATCAGCCCCAGCATTTT

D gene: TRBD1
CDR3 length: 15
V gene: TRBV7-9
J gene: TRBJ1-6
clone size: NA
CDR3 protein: CASSLVAGGVSPLHF
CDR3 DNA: TGTGCCAGCAGCTTAGTGGCAGGGGGTGTTTCACCCCTCCACTTT

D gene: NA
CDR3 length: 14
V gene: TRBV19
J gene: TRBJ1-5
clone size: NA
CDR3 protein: CASSIHGSNQPQHF
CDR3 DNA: TGTGCCAGTAGTATACACGGTAGCAATCAGCCCCAGCATTTT

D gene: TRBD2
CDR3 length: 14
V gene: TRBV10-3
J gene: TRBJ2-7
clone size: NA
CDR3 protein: CAIRGLAGSYEQYF
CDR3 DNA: TGTGCCATCAGAGGACTAGCGGGGAGCTACGAGCAGTACTTC

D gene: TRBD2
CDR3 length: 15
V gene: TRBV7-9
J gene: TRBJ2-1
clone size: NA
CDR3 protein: CASSYGLAEGNEQFF
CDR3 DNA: TGTGCCAGCAGCTACGGACTAGCGGAGGGCAATGAGCAGTTCTTC

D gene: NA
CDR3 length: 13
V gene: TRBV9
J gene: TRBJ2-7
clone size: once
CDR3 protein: CASSVGNSYEQYF
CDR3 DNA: TGTGCCAGCAGCGTAGGGAACAGCTACGAGCAGTACTTC

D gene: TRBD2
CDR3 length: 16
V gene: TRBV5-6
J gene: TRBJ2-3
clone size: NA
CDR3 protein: CASSLRTSGTTDTQYF
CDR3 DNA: TGTGCCAGCAGCTTGCGCACTAGCGGGACGACAGATACGCAGTATTTT

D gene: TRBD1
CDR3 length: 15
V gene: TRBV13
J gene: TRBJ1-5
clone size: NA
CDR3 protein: CASSLRGQGAQPQHF
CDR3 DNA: TGTGCCAGCAGCTTAAGGGGACAGGGGGCCCAGCCCCAGCATTTT

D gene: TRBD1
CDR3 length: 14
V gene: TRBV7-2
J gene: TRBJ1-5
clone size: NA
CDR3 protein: CASSPQGGNQPQHF
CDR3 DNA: TGTGCCAGCAGCCCACAGGGGGGGAATCAGCCCCAGCATTTT

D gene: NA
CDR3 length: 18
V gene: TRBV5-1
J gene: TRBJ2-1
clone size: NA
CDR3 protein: CASSFGGSIIRVYNEQFF
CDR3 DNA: TGCGCCAGCAGCTTTGGTGGCAGTATTATACGGGTCTACAATGAGCAGTTCTTC

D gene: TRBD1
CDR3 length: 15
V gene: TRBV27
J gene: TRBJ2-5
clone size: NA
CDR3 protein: CASSPSRTGQETQYF
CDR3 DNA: TGTGCCAGCAGTCCGTCCCGGACAGGGCAAGAGACCCAGTACTTC

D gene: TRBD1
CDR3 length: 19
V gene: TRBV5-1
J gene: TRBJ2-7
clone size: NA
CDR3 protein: CASSRLGQGASSSSYEQYF
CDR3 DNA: TGCGCCAGCAGCCGGCTGGGACAGGGGGCCTCCTCTAGCTCCTACGAGCAGTACTTC

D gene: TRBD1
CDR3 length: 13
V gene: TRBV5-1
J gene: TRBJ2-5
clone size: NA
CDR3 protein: CASSPTTGWTQYF
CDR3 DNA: TGCGCCAGCAGCCCGACGACAGGGTGGACCCAGTACTTC

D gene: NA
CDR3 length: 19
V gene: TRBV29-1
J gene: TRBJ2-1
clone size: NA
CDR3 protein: CSVELADTSWDTRDNEQFF
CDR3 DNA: TGCAGCGTTGAACTAGCGGACACCTCCTGGGACACCCGGGACAATGAGCAGTTCTTC

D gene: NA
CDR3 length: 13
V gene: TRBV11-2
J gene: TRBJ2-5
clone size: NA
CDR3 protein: CASSFPLQETQYF
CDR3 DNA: TGTGCCAGCAGCTTTCCCCTGCAAGAGACCCAGTACTTC

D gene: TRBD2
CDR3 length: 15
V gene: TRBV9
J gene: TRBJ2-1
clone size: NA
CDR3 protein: CASSAGSGSYNEQFF
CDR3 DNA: TGTGCCAGCAGCGCTGGGAGCGGGAGCTACAATGAGCAGTTCTTC

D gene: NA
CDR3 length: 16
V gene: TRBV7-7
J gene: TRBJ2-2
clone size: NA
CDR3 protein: CASSLGQRPNTGELFF
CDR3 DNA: TGTGCCAGCAGCTTAGGACAGCGACCTAACACCGGGGAGCTGTTTTTT

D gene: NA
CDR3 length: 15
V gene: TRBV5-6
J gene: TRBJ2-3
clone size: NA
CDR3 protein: CASSMDRGNTDTQYF
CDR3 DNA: TGTGCCAGCAGCATGGACAGAGGGAACACAGATACGCAGTATTTT

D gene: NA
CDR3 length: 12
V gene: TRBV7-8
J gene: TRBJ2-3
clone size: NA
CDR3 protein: CASSSNTDTQYF
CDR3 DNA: TGTGCCAGCAGCTCCAACACAGATACGCAGTATTTT

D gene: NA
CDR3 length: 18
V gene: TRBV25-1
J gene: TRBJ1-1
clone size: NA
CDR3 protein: CASSELGLSGEENTEAFF
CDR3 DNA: TGTGCCAGCAGTGAATTAGGCCTGTCGGGAGAGGAGAACACTGAAGCTTTCTTT

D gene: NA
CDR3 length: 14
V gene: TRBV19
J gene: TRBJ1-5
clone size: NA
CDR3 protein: CASSIAPGRQPQHF
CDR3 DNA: TGTGCCAGTAGTATAGCGCCCGGTCGTCAGCCCCAGCATTTT

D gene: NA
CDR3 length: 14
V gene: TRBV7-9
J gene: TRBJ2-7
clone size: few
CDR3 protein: CASTKLGGSYEQYF
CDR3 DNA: TGTGCCAGCACCAAACTCGGGGGTTCCTACGAGCAGTACTTC

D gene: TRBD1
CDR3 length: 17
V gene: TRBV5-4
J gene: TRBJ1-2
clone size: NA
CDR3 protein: CASSSPGQGEPLYGYTF
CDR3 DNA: TGTGCCAGCAGCTCTCCGGGACAGGGGGAGCCATTATATGGCTACACCTTC

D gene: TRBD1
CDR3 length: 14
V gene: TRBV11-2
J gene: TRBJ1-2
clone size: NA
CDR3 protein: CASKAGQGSYGYTF
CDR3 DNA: TGTGCCTCGAAGGCGGGACAGGGATCCTATGGCTACACCTTC

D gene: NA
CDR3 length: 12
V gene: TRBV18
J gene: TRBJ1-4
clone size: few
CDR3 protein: CASSPDRGKLFF
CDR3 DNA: TGTGCCAGCTCACCCGACAGAGGAAAACTGTTTTTT

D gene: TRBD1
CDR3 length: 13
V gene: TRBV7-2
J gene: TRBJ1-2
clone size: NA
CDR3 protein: CASSLQGNYGYTF
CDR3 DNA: TGTGCCAGCAGCCTACAGGGGAACTATGGCTACACCTTC

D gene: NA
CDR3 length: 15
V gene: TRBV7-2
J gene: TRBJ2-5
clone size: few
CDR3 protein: CASSLLWTTQETQYF
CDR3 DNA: TGTGCCAGCAGCTTACTTTGGACAACACAAGAGACCCAGTACTTC

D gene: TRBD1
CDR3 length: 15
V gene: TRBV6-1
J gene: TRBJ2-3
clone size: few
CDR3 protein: CASPSGQGARDTQYF
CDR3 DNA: TGTGCCAGCCCCTCCGGACAGGGGGCTAGAGATACGCAGTATTTT

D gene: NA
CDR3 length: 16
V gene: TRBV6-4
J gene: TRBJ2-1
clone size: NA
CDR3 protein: CASSTLLGGSYNEQFF
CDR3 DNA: TGTGCCAGCAGTACCCTACTGGGGGGATCCTACAATGAGCAGTTCTTC

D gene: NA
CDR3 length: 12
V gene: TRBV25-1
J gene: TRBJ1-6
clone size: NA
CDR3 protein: CASSVGGGLINF
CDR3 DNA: TGTGCCAGCAGCGTAGGGGGGGGATTGATCAACTTT

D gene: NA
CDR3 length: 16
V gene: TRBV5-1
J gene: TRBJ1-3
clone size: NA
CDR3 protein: CASSWGPDPSGNTIYF
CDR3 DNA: TGCGCCAGCAGCTGGGGCCCAGACCCCTCTGGAAACACCATATATTTT

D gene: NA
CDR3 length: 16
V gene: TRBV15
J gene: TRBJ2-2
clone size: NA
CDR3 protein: CATSRLNSDPPGELFF
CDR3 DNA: TGTGCCACCAGCAGGTTGAACTCCGATCCCCCCGGGGAGCTGTTTTTT

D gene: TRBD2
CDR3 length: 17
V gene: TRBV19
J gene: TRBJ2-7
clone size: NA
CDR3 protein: CASSGGTSGKRGYEQYF
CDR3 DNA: TGTGCCAGTAGTGGCGGGACTAGCGGAAAGAGGGGCTACGAGCAGTACTTC

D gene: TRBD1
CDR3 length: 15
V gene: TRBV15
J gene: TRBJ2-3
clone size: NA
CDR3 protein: CATSREQGATDTQYF
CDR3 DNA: TGTGCCACCAGCAGAGAGCAGGGGGCGACAGATACGCAGTATTTT

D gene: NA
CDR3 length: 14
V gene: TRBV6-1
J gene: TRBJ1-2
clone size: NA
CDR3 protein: CASSQDRGMYGYTF
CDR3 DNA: TGTGCCAGCAGCCAGGACCGAGGGATGTATGGCTACACCTTC

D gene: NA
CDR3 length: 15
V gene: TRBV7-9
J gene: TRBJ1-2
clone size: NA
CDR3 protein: CASSLARGTDHGYTF
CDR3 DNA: TGTGCCAGCAGCTTAGCGCGAGGCACCGATCACGGCTACACCTTC

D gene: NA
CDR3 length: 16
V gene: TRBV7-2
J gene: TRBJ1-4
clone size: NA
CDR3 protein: CASSLATGATNEKLFF
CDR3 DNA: TGTGCCAGCAGCTTGGCCACGGGGGCAACTAATGAAAAACTGTTTTTT

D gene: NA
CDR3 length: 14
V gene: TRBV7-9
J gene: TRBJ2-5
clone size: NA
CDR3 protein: CASSPASGEETQYF
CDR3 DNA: TGTGCCAGCAGCCCAGCCTCAGGGGAAGAGACCCAGTACTTC

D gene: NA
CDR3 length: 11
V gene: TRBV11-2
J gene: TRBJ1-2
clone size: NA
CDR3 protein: CASSASLGYTF
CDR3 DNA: TGTGCCAGCAGCGCCAGTCTGGGCTACACCTTC

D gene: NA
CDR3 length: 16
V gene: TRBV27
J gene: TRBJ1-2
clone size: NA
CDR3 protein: CASSLIPGGSNYGYTF
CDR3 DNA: TGTGCCAGCAGTTTAATCCCGGGGGGTAGTAACTATGGCTACACCTTC

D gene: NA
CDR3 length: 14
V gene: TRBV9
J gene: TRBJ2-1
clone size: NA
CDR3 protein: CASSVATGNNEQFF
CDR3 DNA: TGTGCCAGCAGCGTAGCAACGGGAAACAATGAGCAGTTCTTC

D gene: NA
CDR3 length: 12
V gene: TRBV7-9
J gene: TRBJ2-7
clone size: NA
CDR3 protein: CASSPSSYEQYF
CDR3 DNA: TGTGCCAGCAGCCCCTCCTCCTACGAGCAGTACTTC

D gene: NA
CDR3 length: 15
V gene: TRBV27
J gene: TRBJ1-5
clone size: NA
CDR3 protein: CASSPLGGLSQPQHF
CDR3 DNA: TGTGCCAGCAGTCCCCTGGGGGGGTTAAGTCAGCCCCAGCATTTT